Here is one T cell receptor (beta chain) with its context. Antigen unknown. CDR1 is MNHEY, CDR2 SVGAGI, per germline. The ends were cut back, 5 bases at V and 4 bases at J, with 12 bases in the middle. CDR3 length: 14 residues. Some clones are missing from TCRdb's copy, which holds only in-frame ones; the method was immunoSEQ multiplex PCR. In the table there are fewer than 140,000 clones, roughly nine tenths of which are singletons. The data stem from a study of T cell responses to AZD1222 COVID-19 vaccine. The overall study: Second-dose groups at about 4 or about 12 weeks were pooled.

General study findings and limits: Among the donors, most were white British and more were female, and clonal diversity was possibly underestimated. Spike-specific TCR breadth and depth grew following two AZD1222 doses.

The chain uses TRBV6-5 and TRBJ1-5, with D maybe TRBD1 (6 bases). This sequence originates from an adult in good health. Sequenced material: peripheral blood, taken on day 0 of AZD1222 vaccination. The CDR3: CASSLDRQNQPQHF. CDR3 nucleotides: TGTGCCAGCAGTCTCGACAGGCAGAATCAGCCCCAGCATTTT.